Listed below are T cell receptor beta chains from one sample, sequenced in a study of CD8+ T cells in alopecia areata. Here immunoSEQ multiplex PCR was the method, and the copy in TCRdb shows in-frame clones only, minus some. This table holds 10,000 to 15,000 clones, 68% found once. This specimen consisted of skin, obtained at week 4, from a patient treated with tofacitinib. These receptors all come from a human donor with alopecia areata. Each CDR3 is given with its conserved first and last residue. The order of the fields is D gene, clone size, V gene, J gene, CDR3 protein, CDR3 DNA. The D gene is left open where the match is weak. Expanded clones get a size class; other rows say once, few or many, or leave the size out.

>NA|NA|TRBV7-2|TRBJ2-5
CASSPTTETQYF
TGTGCCAGCAGTCCTACCACCGAGACCCAGTACTTC
>NA|NA|TRBV5-1|TRBJ1-1
CASSLFSAMNTEAFF
TGCGCCAGCAGCTTGTTCAGCGCGATGAACACTGAAGCTTTCTTT
>NA|NA|TRBV4-3|TRBJ1-5
CASSQDTVVNQPQHF
TGCGCCAGCAGCCAAGATACGGTTGTAAATCAGCCCCAGCATTTT
>TRBD1|NA|TRBV6-6|TRBJ1-2
CASSSKRDRELGGYTF
TGTGCCAGCAGCTCCAAGCGGGACAGGGAATTGGGTGGCTACACCTTC
>TRBD2|NA|TRBV7-8|TRBJ2-3
CASSLRAIAGGPDTQYF
TGTGCCAGCAGCTTAAGGGCTATAGCGGGGGGGCCGGATACGCAGTATTTT
>NA|NA|TRBV7-2|TRBJ2-3
CASSLQRGAITDTQYF
TGTGCCAGCAGCTTACAACGGGGGGCGATCACAGATACGCAGTATTTT
>NA|NA|TRBV29-1|TRBJ2-1
CSGRNNEQFF
TGCAGCGGCCGGAACAATGAGCAGTTCTTC
>NA|NA|TRBV19|TRBJ2-1
CASSSPRGQFF
TGTGCCAGTAGTAGCCCCCGGGGGCAGTTCTTC
>TRBD1|NA|TRBV19|TRBJ2-6
CASSPTGSGANVLTF
TGTGCCAGTAGTCCGACAGGGTCTGGGGCCAACGTCCTGACTTTC
>TRBD1|NA|TRBV4-1|TRBJ2-3
CASSHGQDLNTDTQYF
TGCGCCAGCAGCCACGGACAGGACTTAAACACAGATACGCAGTATTTT
>TRBD2|NA|TRBV7-9|TRBJ2-1
CASSLSTGGSYNEQFF
TGTGCCAGCAGCTTATCGACGGGGGGCTCCTACAATGAGCAGTTCTTC
>NA|once|TRBV4-3|TRBJ2-3
CASSASGSTDTQYF
TGCGCCAGCAGCGCGAGCGGTAGCACAGATACGCAGTATTTT
>NA|NA|TRBV7-2|TRBJ2-1
CASSLSPDSSYNEQFF
TGTGCCAGCAGCTTAAGCCCTGACAGCTCCTACAATGAGCAGTTCTTC